Below are 15 T cell receptor beta chains sequenced from a single sample in a study of T-cell reconstitution after alpha-beta-depleted transplantation in children. This sample's TCRbeta library carried unique molecular identifier barcodes. TCRdb reanalysed the PCR reads using MiXCR and keeps one entry per CDR3 protein. Of hundreds of thousands of distinct CDR3 sequences detected, around 12% appear once; the ten largest clones hold 0.65% to 0.9%. Sequenced here: PBMCs, sampled before TCRalphabeta/CD19-depleted stem cell transplant. Every receptor here comes from a girl aged 2-10 years with congenital amegakaryocytic thrombocytopenia, due to receive a stem cell transplant.

This chain links TRBV12-3 or TRBV12-4 with TRBJ1-5; D remains unclear. The CDR3 totals 16 residues. Trimming took off 6 bases at V and 2 bases at J, with 17 bases between the two ends. The CDR3 sequence: CASSNRFWVGNQPQHF. The CDR3 nucleotides are TGTGCCAGCAGCAACCGATTTTGGGTCGGCAATCAGCCCCAGCATTTT.

The chain links TRBV7-2 to TRBJ1-5; D is uncertain. This CDR3 is 13 amino acids long. Trimming shortened V by 4 bases and J by 13 bases, and 17 bases separated the two germline ends. The germline V gene encodes CDR1 SGHTA and CDR2 FQGNSA. The CDR3 reads CASSSRRDFGQHF. DNA for the CDR3: TGTGCCAGCAGCTCGCGCCGGGATTTTGGACAGCATTTT.

The gene calls are TRBV4-1 and TRBJ2-5, with 8 positions matching TRBD2. Germline V gives CDR1 MGHRA, CDR2 YSYEKL. This CDR3 is built from 16 residues. Germline trimming cut 1 base from V and 5 bases from J; bases unmatched to any gene: 9. The CDR3 sequence is CASSQGTSGSGETQYF. CDR3 DNA sequence: TGCGCCAGCAGCCAAGGAACAAGCGGGAGCGGGGAGACCCAGTACTTC.

This clonotype was seen many times. This chain links TRBV10-3 with TRBJ2-7; weak D call: TRBD1 (6 bases). Per the germline V gene, CDR1 is ENHRY and CDR2 is SYGVKD. The CDR3 runs 13 residues. V was shortened by 10 bases and J by 1 base, with 14 bases between the two germline ends. As DNA, the CDR3 is TGTGCCACCGGACAGCAGCGTTCCTACGAGCAGTACTTC. Translated: CATGQQRSYEQYF.

The chain couples TRBV7-9 to TRBJ1-4; D unclear. V lost 4 bases and J lost 5, with 5 bases in between. The germline gives CDR1 SEHNR, CDR2 FQNEAQ (reference sequence). CDR3 length: 12 amino acids. The CDR3: CASSWGNEKLFF. The CDR3 nucleotides are TGTGCCAGCAGCTGGGGAAATGAAAAACTGTTTTTT.

This clonotype was seen more than once but under ten times. The chain joins TRBV20-1 to TRBJ2-1; TRBD2 matches at 7 bases. CDR1 is DFQATT and CDR2 is SNEGSKA in the germline V gene (reference sequence). The CDR3 extends over 17 amino acids. Germline trimming cut 1 base from V and 0 bases from J; bases unmatched to any gene: 9. This CDR3 is CSARAEYGGGSYNEQFF. The CDR3 nucleotides are TGCAGTGCTAGAGCGGAGTATGGCGGGGGCTCCTACAATGAGCAGTTCTTC.

This clonotype turned up a few times. The chain joins TRBV2 to TRBJ2-6; TRBD1 matches 8 bases. The germline gives CDR1 SNHLY, CDR2 FYNNEI. The CDR3 sequence is 15 residues long. The V gene end was trimmed by 10 bases and the J gene end by 0 bases; junction bases not matched to a gene: 5. The chain's CDR3 is CATTGVYSGANVLTF. The CDR3 DNA follows: TGTGCCACGACAGGGGTATACTCTGGGGCCAACGTCCTGACTTTC.

This clonotype showed up many times. The chain recombines TRBV12-3 or TRBV12-4 with TRBJ2-1; TRBD2 aligns across 8 bases. With V trimmed by 4 bases and J by 15 bases, 5 bases remained unmatched. The CDR3 is 11 amino acids. The CDR3 region has the DNA TGTGCCAGCAGTTCCAGCGGGAGCCGGTTCTTC. As protein: CASSSSGSRFF.

This clonotype has at least ten counts. CDR3 amino acids: CSVEAVSSGITYNEQFF. The CDR3 bases are TGCAGCGTTGAAGCGGTATCTAGCGGAATAACCTACAATGAGCAGTTCTTC. This chain connects TRBV29-1 to TRBJ2-1; 7 nucleotides align to TRBD2. CDR3 length: 17 residues. CDR1 and CDR2 from the germline V gene are SQVTM and ANQGSEA. Trimming took 1 base from V and 2 from J; bases not matched to a gene: 11.

This clonotype was counted a few times. V usage is TRBV14 and J usage is TRBJ2-7; weak D call: TRBD1 (6 bases). Germline-derived CDR1 and CDR2 are SGHDN and FVKESK. V was shortened by 0 bases and J by 5 bases, with 20 bases between the two germline ends. The CDR3 is 17 amino acids. This CDR3 is CASSQDPSIKGVNEQYF. In DNA form, the CDR3 reads TGTGCCAGCAGCCAAGATCCCAGTATCAAGGGGGTCAACGAGCAGTACTTC.

This clonotype was detected ten times or more. V is TRBV5-1 and J is TRBJ2-3, with 7 bases lining up with TRBD2. The CDR3 is 15 residues long. The V and J ends lost 5 bases and 0 bases, in that order; junction bases with no gene match: 6. CDR1 SGHRS and CDR2 YFSETQ come from the germline V gene. For the CDR3, the DNA is TGCGCCAGCAGGTCGGGTAGCGGGAGCACAGATACGCAGTATTTT. The encoded protein is CASRSGSGSTDTQYF.

This clonotype has more than one count but fewer than ten. The chain employs TRBV10-3 and TRBJ2-2; 8 nucleotides align to TRBD1. Trimming removed 3 bases from V and 6 bases from J; junction bases left unmatched: 12. The CDR3 is made up of 17 amino acids. Germline V gives CDR1 ENHRY, CDR2 SYGVKD. CDR3: CAISEPMGTGGSGELFF. CDR3 nucleotide sequence: TGTGCCATCAGTGAACCCATGGGAACAGGGGGTTCCGGGGAGCTGTTTTTT.

This clonotype was recorded many times. CDR3 DNA sequence: TGTGCCAGCAGTGAACCGGGAACCCAAGTAGCTTTCTTT. Translated: CASSEPGTQVAFF. The rearrangement joins TRBV6-1 to TRBJ1-1; no definite D call. The CDR3 spans 13 residues. Trimming took 2 bases from V and 10 from J, leaving 14 bases between them. Germline V gene data show CDR1 as MNHNS and CDR2 as SASEGT.

This clonotype showed up many times. The chain is built from TRBV28 and TRBJ2-7, with D perhaps matching TRBD1 (6 bases). The V end was cut by 5 bases, the J end by 0 bases, with 14 bases between. Germline assignment: CDR1 MDHEN and CDR2 SYDVKM. The CDR3 runs to 15 residues. CDR3 residues: CASSHPGAFSYEQYF. CDR3 coding DNA: TGTGCCAGCAGTCACCCAGGGGCCTTCTCCTACGAGCAGTACTTC.

This clonotype has more than one count but fewer than ten. The genes are TRBV30 and TRBJ2-1; 11 bases are shared with TRBD1. V gave up 4 bases and J gave up 6 bases; unmatched junction bases: 8. The CDR3 has 15 amino acids. Germline V gene lookup returns CDR1 GTSNPN and CDR2 SVGIG (reference sequence). As DNA, the CDR3 is TGTGCCTGGATTCCCGGACAGGGGGCAACCAATGAGCAGTTCTTC. This encodes CAWIPGQGATNEQFF.